These T cell receptor beta chains were read from a single sample in a study of T-cell reconstitution after alpha-beta-depleted transplantation in children. Via MiXCR, TCRdb re-called the PCR reads, giving one row per CDR3 protein. The profile shows 450,000 to 600,000 distinct CDR3 sequences, over 9.5% of them singletons. Specimen: PBMCs, collected before TCRalphabeta/CD19-depleted stem cell transplant. These receptors were collected from a child under 10 years old with inherited bone marrow failure, due to receive a stem cell transplant. CDR3s include the opening cysteine and the closing phenylalanine or tryptophan. Fields, in order: V gene, J gene, clone size, D gene, CDR3 protein, CDR3 DNA. The D gene is left open where the match is weak. Clone sizes are given selectively: once, few, many, or a class where the clone is expanded.

TRBV4-3	TRBJ2-1	many	-	CASSQESLAYNEQFF	TGCGCCAGCAGCCAAGAGAGTCTCGCCTACAATGAGCAGTTCTTC
TRBV27	TRBJ2-1	-	-	CASSWNPGTFNEQFF	TGTGCCAGCAGTTGGAACCCGGGGACCTTCAATGAGCAGTTCTTC
TRBV19	TRBJ2-1	many	-	CASSIRGLNNEQFF	TGTGCCAGTAGTATCCGTGGCTTGAACAATGAGCAGTTCTTC
TRBV7-8	TRBJ1-1	many	-	CASSLEGPGSTEAFF	TGTGCCAGCAGCTTAGAGGGCCCGGGGAGCACTGAAGCTTTCTTT
TRBV29-1	TRBJ1-2	many	-	CSVEARENYGYTF	TGCAGCGTTGAAGCCCGGGAAAACTATGGCTACACCTTC
TRBV11-2	TRBJ2-4	many	-	CASSLDVRQNIQYF	TGTGCCAGCAGCTTAGATGTGAGGCAAAACATTCAGTACTTC
TRBV10-3	TRBJ2-7	many	TRBD1	CAISGGTGVYSEQYF	TGTGCCATCAGTGGCGGGACAGGGGTCTATTCCGAGCAGTACTTC
TRBV20-1	TRBJ2-7	many	TRBD2	CSAAGTSGMYEQYF	TGCAGTGCTGCGGGGACTAGCGGAATGTACGAGCAGTACTTC
TRBV29-1	TRBJ2-7	many	TRBD2	CSVAGGYEQYF	TGCAGCGTTGCGGGGGGCTACGAGCAGTACTTC
TRBV20-1	TRBJ2-7	many	TRBD2	CSAPRTSGAFEQYF	TGCAGTGCCCCGAGGACTAGCGGGGCCTTCGAGCAGTACTTC
TRBV28	TRBJ2-1	many	-	CASSFYSSEQFF	TGTGCCAGCAGTTTTTATAGTAGTGAGCAGTTCTTC
TRBV18	TRBJ1-2	-	TRBD1	CASSPASGGIYGYTF	TGTGCCAGCTCACCGGCGTCAGGGGGCATCTATGGCTACACCTTC
TRBV7-2	TRBJ2-7	many	-	CASSFRGGFSHYEQYF	TGTGCCAGCAGCTTTAGGGGGGGTTTCTCCCACTACGAGCAGTACTTC
TRBV12-3/TRBV12-4	TRBJ2-3	many	TRBD2	CASSILAGLPTDTQYF	TGTGCCAGCAGTATCCTAGCGGGGCTCCCGACAGATACGCAGTATTTT
TRBV19	TRBJ2-1	-	TRBD2	CASRGLVYNEQFF	TGTGCCAGCCGGGGACTAGTCTACAATGAGCAGTTCTTC
TRBV7-2	TRBJ2-7	many	TRBD2	CASSSSGRAGEQYF	TGTGCCAGCAGCTCTAGCGGGAGGGCAGGCGAGCAGTACTTC
TRBV6-5	TRBJ1-5	many	-	CASSYTGRDNQPQHF	TGTGCCAGCAGTTACACGGGACGGGACAATCAGCCCCAGCATTTT
TRBV6-1	TRBJ1-1	-	-	CASRPDGNTEAFF	TGTGCCAGCAGACCCGACGGGAACACTGAAGCTTTCTTT
TRBV4-2	TRBJ2-7	many	-	CASSQVHRGPYEQYF	TGTGCCAGCAGCCAAGTACACCGGGGACCCTACGAGCAGTACTTC
TRBV20-1	TRBJ2-5	many	-	CSARRMRVVLETQYF	TGCAGTGCTAGGCGGATGAGGGTCGTGTTAGAGACCCAGTACTTC
TRBV5-1	TRBJ2-3	many	TRBD1	CASWDRSTDTQYF	TGCGCCAGCTGGGACAGGAGCACAGATACGCAGTATTTT
TRBV5-1	TRBJ1-2	many	-	CASSDRTDQASGYTF	TGCGCCAGCAGCGACAGGACGGACCAGGCGTCCGGCTACACCTTC
TRBV28	TRBJ2-7	-	-	CASSLLAEPLLYEQYF	TGTGCCAGCAGTTTATTGGCTGAACCCCTCCTTTACGAGCAGTACTTC
TRBV5-1	TRBJ1-2	many	-	CASSFSGVGYTF	TGCGCCAGCAGCTTCTCCGGGGTCGGCTACACCTTC
TRBV12-3/TRBV12-4	TRBJ1-2	-	TRBD1	CASSLDRNPLGYTF	TGTGCCAGCAGTTTGGACAGGAACCCTCTGGGCTACACCTTC
TRBV6-2/TRBV6-3	TRBJ2-6	many	-	CAASPGSGANVLTF	TGTGCCGCCAGCCCCGGCTCTGGGGCCAACGTCCTGACTTTC
TRBV4-1	TRBJ2-1	many	-	CASSQLNSFDNEQFF	TGCGCCAGCAGCCAATTGAATTCGTTTGACAATGAGCAGTTCTTC
TRBV20-1	TRBJ2-7	many	TRBD2	CSAHGAETVYREALLYEQYF	TGCAGTGCCCATGGGGCAGAAACGGTTTATCGGGAGGCTTTGTTGTACGAGCAGTACTTC
TRBV4-1	TRBJ2-7	few	TRBD1	CASSQVQGANYEQYF	TGCGCCAGCAGCCAAGTGCAGGGGGCCAACTACGAGCAGTACTTC
TRBV4-1	TRBJ2-7	-	TRBD2	CASSQQTSGYEQYF	TGCGCCAGCAGCCAACAGACTAGCGGGTACGAGCAGTACTTC
TRBV5-1	TRBJ2-1	-	TRBD2	CASSFRASGNNEQFF	TGCGCCAGCAGCTTTAGGGCTAGCGGCAACAATGAGCAGTTCTTC
TRBV4-3	TRBJ2-1	-	-	CASSQGQSSYNEQFF	TGCGCCAGCAGCCAAGGCCAGAGCTCCTACAATGAGCAGTTCTTC
TRBV27	TRBJ2-7	many	-	CASSLIGGVSHYEQYF	TGTGCCAGCAGTTTAATAGGGGGGGTGTCCCACTACGAGCAGTACTTC
TRBV28	TRBJ1-5	many	-	CASSPDSPPQHF	TGTGCCAGCAGCCCCGACTCGCCGCCCCAGCATTTT
TRBV7-2	TRBJ2-7	many	-	CASSPGPRYEQYF	TGTGCCAGCAGCCCGGGACCCAGATACGAGCAGTACTTC
TRBV7-8	TRBJ1-5	-	TRBD1	CASSFRTGTNQPQHF	TGTGCCAGCAGCTTTCGGACAGGGACCAATCAGCCCCAGCATTTT
TRBV4-3	TRBJ2-3	many	-	CASSQGDLLDTDTQYF	TGCGCCAGCAGCCAAGGGGATCTTCTTGACACAGATACGCAGTATTTT
TRBV5-4	TRBJ1-1	-	TRBD1	CASSFSSDRLEAFF	TGTGCCAGCAGCTTCTCCTCGGACAGGTTAGAAGCTTTCTTT
TRBV6-5	TRBJ1-1	many	-	CASSYPDNTEAFF	TGTGCCAGCAGTTACCCGGACAACACTGAAGCTTTCTTT
TRBV19	TRBJ1-2	many	-	CASSIDGENYGYTF	TGTGCCAGTAGTATAGATGGGGAAAACTATGGCTACACCTTC
TRBV5-1	TRBJ2-3	many	TRBD2	CASSLGPEAGGTDTQYF	TGCGCCAGCAGCTTGGGTCCGGAAGCGGGGGGCACAGATACGCAGTATTTT
TRBV15	TRBJ2-7	many	-	CATSRDLGRDEQYF	TGTGCCACCAGCAGAGATTTGGGCAGGGACGAGCAGTACTTC
TRBV24-1	TRBJ1-5	few	-	CATSFGGGNQPQHF	TGTGCCACCAGTTTCGGGGGCGGCAATCAGCCCCAGCATTTT
TRBV29-1	TRBJ2-7	many	-	CSVAGDGGPSYEQYF	TGCAGCGTTGCGGGAGACGGCGGGCCCTCCTACGAGCAGTACTTC
TRBV6-2/TRBV6-3	TRBJ2-1	few	-	CASSLGPQAYNEQFF	TGTGCCAGCAGCCTCGGACCCCAGGCCTACAATGAGCAGTTCTTC
TRBV19	TRBJ2-2	many	-	CASSLRQWTTGELFF	TGTGCCAGTAGTCTCCGACAGTGGACAACCGGGGAGCTGTTTTTT
TRBV5-4	TRBJ2-7	many	TRBD2	CASSLGGTSGRAYEQYF	TGTGCCAGCAGCTTGGGCGGCACTAGCGGGAGGGCCTACGAGCAGTACTTC
TRBV15	TRBJ1-5	many	-	CATSSVQGISNQPQHF	TGTGCCACCAGCAGTGTCCAGGGGATAAGCAATCAGCCCCAGCATTTT
TRBV28	TRBJ2-2	-	TRBD2	CATIPRGGPPGELFF	TGTGCCACCATTCCTCGGGGGGGTCCGCCCGGGGAGCTGTTTTTT
TRBV7-9	TRBJ1-2	many	-	CASSLGAGANYGYTF	TGTGCCAGCAGCTTAGGGGCCGGGGCTAACTATGGCTACACCTTC
TRBV27	TRBJ2-1	many	-	CASSFWGLYNEQFF	TGTGCCAGCAGTTTCTGGGGGCTGTACAATGAGCAGTTCTTC
TRBV20-1	TRBJ2-7	few	TRBD2	CSAPLRGGSSYEQYF	TGCAGTGCACCTCTCCGGGGCGGGAGCTCCTACGAGCAGTACTTC
TRBV5-6	TRBJ1-5	many	-	CASSLALSGYQPQHF	TGTGCCAGCAGCTTGGCCTTATCGGGGTATCAGCCCCAGCATTTT
TRBV29-1	TRBJ2-2	many	-	CSVAGGHTGELFF	TGCAGCGTTGCGGGCGGGCACACCGGGGAGCTGTTTTTT
TRBV12-3/TRBV12-4	TRBJ2-3	many	TRBD1	CASSLWQGATDTQYF	TGTGCCAGCAGTTTATGGCAGGGGGCCACAGATACGCAGTATTTT